The source of this T cell receptor beta chain is a study of cytotoxic CD8 clonotypes in ibrutinib-treated CLL. Study details: Productive templates averaged approximately 260,000 per sample, and productive rearrangements more than 80,000.

Of note for this clone: The antigen is not known.

The study, taken as a whole, reports: Whereas clonality rose at ibrutinib response, it declined toward baseline at progression. The study found baseline clonality above age-matched healthy donors, tracking circulating CD8+ T-cell counts.

TCRdb's copy holds only in-frame clones and misses some; the assay was immunoSEQ multiplex PCR. The table includes about 300,000 clones, 70% to 80% detected once. This CDR3 contains 14 residues. The V end was cut by 1 base, the J end by 7 bases, with 11 bases between. The germline gives CDR1 SGHDT, CDR2 YYEEEE. This receptor was identified in a human donor with chronic lymphocytic leukemia. The chain has TRBV5-6 and TRBJ2-2; D not certain. This specimen consisted of PBMCs, obtained at disease progression, from a patient treated with ibrutinib. The CDR3 DNA sequence: TGTGCCAGCAGCTTGATTTATAGGAACGGGGAGCTGTTTTTT. Its protein product is CASSLIYRNGELFF.